These 13 T cell receptor beta chains were all obtained from the same sample, sequenced in a study of blood T cell repertoires in COVID-19. TCRdb's table, derived via immunoSEQ multiplex PCR, lists solely in-frame clones and lacks some. The sample shows 200,000 to 250,000 clones, roughly 80% of them seen only once. Input material: peripheral blood. The receptors here all came from a woman aged 70 to 79 with acute or convalescent COVID-19.

This chain links TRBV5-1 with TRBJ2-5; D might be TRBD2 (5 bases). CDR3 length: 13 amino acids. Between the trimmed V and J ends, which lost 1 base and 5 bases, there was a span of 9 bases. The germline V gene encodes CDR1 SGHRS and CDR2 YFSETQ. For the CDR3, the DNA is TGCGCCAGCAGCTTGACTAGGGATGAGACCCAGTACTTC. Its translation: CASSLTRDETQYF.

The chain has TRBV14 and TRBJ2-3; 7 bases align to TRBD1. Germline values: CDR1 SGHDN, CDR2 FVKESK. Germline trimming cut 6 bases from V and 8 bases from J; bases unmatched to any gene: 11. The CDR3 contains 14 residues. The CDR3 loop is CASSQTGTAATQYF. In DNA form, the CDR3 reads TGTGCCAGCAGTCAAACCGGGACAGCTGCTACGCAGTATTTT.

This clone was seen a few times. This chain connects TRBV10-3 to TRBJ2-1; 7 positions agree with TRBD2. The length of the CDR3 is 14 residues. The V and J ends lost 0 bases and 9 bases, in that order; junction bases with no gene match: 5. Germline lookup yields CDR1 ENHRY and CDR2 SYGVKD. The CDR3 DNA sequence: TGTGCCATCAGTGAGTCTCCTACGGGGGGTGAGCAGTTCTTC. Translating it yields CAISESPTGGEQFF.

The chain combines TRBV5-1 with TRBJ2-1, with a weak D call TRBD2 (6 bases). CDR3 length: 13 amino acids. Trimming took 1 base from V and 8 from J, leaving 10 bases between them. Germline CDR1 is SGHRS and CDR2 is YFSETQ. CDR3 region: CASSLTGGDEQFF. The DNA of the CDR3 is TGCGCCAGCAGCTTGACCGGGGGTGATGAGCAGTTCTTC.

The chain uses TRBV9 and TRBJ2-2; D ambiguous. Germline CDR1 is SGDLS and CDR2 is YYNGEE. Trimming removed 0 bases from V and 3 bases from J, with 6 bases in between. The CDR3 is 14 amino acids. CDR3 residues: CASSVDRYTGELFF. CDR3 bases: TGTGCCAGCAGCGTAGACAGATACACCGGGGAGCTGTTTTTT.

The chain carries TRBV5-4 and TRBJ2-2; 9 bases are a match to TRBD2. The CDR3 consists of 16 residues. The trim removed 4 bases at V and 4 bases at J, leaving 8 bases unmatched. Germline values: CDR1 SGHNT, CDR2 YYREEE (reference sequence). The CDR3 here is CASSQFSGSVTGELFF. In DNA form, the CDR3 reads TGTGCCAGCAGCCAGTTTAGCGGGAGCGTCACCGGGGAGCTGTTTTTT.

The chain recombines TRBV30 with TRBJ1-1; TRBD1 aligns across 7 bases. From germline, CDR1 is GTSNPN and CDR2 SVGIG (reference sequence). CDR3 length: 13 residues. V lost 3 bases to trimming and J lost 5 bases; unmatched junction nucleotides: 6. CDR3 amino acids: CAWRSTGVTEAFF. The CDR3 DNA reads as TGTGCCTGGAGGTCCACAGGGGTAACTGAAGCTTTCTTT.

V is TRBV7-9 and J is TRBJ2-1; 9 bases are a match to TRBD2. V gave up 2 bases and J gave up 7 bases; unmatched junction bases: 6. The germline gives CDR1 SEHNR, CDR2 FQNEAQ (reference sequence). This CDR3 comprises 15 residues. CDR3 nucleotides: TGTGCCAGCAGCTTAATGGCTAGCGGGGAGAATGAGCAGTTCTTC. Translating it yields CASSLMASGENEQFF. The full variable domain, with the rest looked up from reference TRBV7-9 and TRBJ2-1, is DTGVSQNPRHKITKRGQNVTFRCDPISEHNRLYWYRQTLGQGPEFLTYFQNEAQLEKSRLLSDRFSAERPKGSFSTLEIQRTEQGDSAMYLCASSLMASGENEQFFGPGTRLTVL.

This chain links TRBV24-1 with TRBJ2-3; 8 bases align to TRBD2. This CDR3 contains 14 residues. J was trimmed by 5 bases and V by 3 bases; bases with no gene match: 3. Per the germline V gene, CDR1 is KGHDR and CDR2 is SFDVKD. Written as DNA, the CDR3 is TGTGCCACCAGTGATAGCGGGAGTGGAGATACGCAGTATTTT. This translates into CATSDSGSGDTQYF.

CDR3 DNA sequence: TGTGCCAGCAGCACCCGAGGGATTCCTGGAAACACCATATATTTT. Translating it yields CASSTRGIPGNTIYF. The chain is built from TRBV9 and TRBJ1-3, with unresolved D. This CDR3 has 15 residues. V was trimmed by 4 bases and J by 2 bases, leaving 13 bases between them. The germline gives CDR1 SGDLS, CDR2 YYNGEE.

V is TRBV5-1 and J is TRBJ2-2, with D unresolved. The CDR3 is 12 amino acids. Germline-derived CDR1 and CDR2 are SGHRS and YFSETQ. V was clipped by 0 bases and J by 7 bases, with 4 bases between them. In nucleotides, the CDR3 is TGCGCCAGCAGCTTGGTATACGGGGAGCTGTTTTTT. It yields the protein CASSLVYGELFF.

V usage is TRBV7-2 and J usage is TRBJ2-7, with 7 bases fitting TRBD2. This CDR3 has 15 amino acids. With 5 bases clipped from V and 3 bases from J, the junction kept 10 bases outside the gene matches. The germline V gene has CDR1 SGHTA and CDR2 FQGNSA. DNA for the CDR3: TGTGCCAGCAGCCCAGGACCACGGACTAGCTACGAGCAGTACTTC. It specifies CASSPGPRTSYEQYF.

V usage is TRBV6-6 and J usage is TRBJ2-7; 7 bases match TRBD2. Per germline, CDR1 MNHNY and CDR2 SVGAGI (reference sequence). This CDR3 comprises 14 residues. V was clipped by 7 bases and J by 2 bases; unmatched bases: 8. This CDR3 reads CASTPGGSAYEQYF. The CDR3 DNA reads TGTGCCAGCACCCCCGGGGGGAGTGCCTACGAGCAGTACTTC.